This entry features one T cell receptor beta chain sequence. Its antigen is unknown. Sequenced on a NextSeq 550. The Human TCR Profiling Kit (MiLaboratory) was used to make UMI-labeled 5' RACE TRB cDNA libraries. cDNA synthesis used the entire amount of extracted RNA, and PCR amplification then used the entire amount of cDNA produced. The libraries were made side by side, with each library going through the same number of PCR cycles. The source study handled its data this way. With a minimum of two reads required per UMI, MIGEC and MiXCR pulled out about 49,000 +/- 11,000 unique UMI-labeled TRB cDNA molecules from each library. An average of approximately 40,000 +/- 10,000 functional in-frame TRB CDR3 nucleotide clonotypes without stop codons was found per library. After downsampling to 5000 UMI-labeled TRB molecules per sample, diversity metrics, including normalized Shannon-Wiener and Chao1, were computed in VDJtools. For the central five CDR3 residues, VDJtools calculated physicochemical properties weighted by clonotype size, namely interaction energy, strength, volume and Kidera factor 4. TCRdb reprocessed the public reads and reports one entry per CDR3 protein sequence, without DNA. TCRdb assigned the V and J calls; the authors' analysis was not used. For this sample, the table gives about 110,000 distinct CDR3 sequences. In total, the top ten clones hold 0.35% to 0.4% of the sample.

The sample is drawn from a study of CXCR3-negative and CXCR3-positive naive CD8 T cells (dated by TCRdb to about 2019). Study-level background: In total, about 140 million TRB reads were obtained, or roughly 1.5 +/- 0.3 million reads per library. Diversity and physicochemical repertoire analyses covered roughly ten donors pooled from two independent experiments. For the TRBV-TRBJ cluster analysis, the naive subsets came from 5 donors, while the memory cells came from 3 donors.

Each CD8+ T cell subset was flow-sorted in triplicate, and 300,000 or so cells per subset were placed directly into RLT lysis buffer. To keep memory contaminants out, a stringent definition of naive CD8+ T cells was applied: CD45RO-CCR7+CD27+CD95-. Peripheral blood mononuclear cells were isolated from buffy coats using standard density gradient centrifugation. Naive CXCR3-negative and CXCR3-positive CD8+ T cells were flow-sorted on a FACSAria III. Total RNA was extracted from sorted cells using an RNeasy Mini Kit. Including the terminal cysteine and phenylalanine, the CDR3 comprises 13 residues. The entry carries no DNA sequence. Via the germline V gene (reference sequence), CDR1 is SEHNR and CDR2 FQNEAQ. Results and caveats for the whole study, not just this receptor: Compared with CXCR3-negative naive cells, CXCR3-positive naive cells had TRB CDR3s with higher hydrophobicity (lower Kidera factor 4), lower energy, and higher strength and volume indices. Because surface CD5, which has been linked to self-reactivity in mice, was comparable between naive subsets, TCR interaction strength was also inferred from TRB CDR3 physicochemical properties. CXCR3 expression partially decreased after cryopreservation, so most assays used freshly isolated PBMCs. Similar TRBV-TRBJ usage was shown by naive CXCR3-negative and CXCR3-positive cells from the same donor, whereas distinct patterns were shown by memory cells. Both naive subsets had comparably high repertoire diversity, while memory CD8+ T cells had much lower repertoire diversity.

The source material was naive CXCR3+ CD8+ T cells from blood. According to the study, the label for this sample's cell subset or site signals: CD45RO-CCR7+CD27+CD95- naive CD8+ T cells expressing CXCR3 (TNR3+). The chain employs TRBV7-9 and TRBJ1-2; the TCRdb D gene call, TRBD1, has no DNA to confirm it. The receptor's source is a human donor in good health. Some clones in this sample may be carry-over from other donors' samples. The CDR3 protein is CASSPGVVDGYTF. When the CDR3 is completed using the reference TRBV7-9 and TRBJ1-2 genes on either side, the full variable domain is DTGVSQNPRHKITKRGQNVTFRCDPISEHNRLYWYRQTLGQGPEFLTYFQNEAQLEKSRLLSDRFSAERPKGSFSTLEIQRTEQGDSAMYLCASSPGVVDGYTFGSGTRLTVV.